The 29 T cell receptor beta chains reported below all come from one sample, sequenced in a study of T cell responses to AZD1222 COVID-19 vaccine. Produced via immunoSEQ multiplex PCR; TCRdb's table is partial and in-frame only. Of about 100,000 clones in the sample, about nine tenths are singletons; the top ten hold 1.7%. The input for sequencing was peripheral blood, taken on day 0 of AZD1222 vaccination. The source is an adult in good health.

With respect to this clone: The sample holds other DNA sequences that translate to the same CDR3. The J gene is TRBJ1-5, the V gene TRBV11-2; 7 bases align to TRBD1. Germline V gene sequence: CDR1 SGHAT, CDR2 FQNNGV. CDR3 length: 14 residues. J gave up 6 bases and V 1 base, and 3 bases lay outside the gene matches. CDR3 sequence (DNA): TGTGCCAGCAGCTTAGGACCAGGGGGTCAGCCCCAGCATTTT. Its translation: CASSLGPGGQPQHF.

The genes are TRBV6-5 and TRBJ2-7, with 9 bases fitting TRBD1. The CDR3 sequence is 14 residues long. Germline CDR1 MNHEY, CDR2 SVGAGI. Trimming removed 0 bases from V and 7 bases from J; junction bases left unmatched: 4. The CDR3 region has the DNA TGTGCCAGCAGTTACTCTTGGACAGGGGATGAGCAGTACTTC. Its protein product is CASSYSWTGDEQYF.

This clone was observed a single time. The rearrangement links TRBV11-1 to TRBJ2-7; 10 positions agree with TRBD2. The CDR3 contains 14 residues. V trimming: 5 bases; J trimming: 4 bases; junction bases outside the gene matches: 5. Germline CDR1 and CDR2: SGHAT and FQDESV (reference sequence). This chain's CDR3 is CASSRSGRLYEQYF. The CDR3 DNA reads TGTGCCAGCAGCCGTAGCGGGAGGTTGTACGAGCAGTACTTC.

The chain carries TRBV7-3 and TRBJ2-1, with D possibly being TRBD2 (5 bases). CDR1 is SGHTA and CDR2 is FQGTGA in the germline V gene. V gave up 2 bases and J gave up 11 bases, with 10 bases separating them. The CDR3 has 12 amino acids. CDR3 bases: TGTGCCAGCAGCTTATCGAGGGATAAGCAGTTCTTC. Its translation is CASSLSRDKQFF.

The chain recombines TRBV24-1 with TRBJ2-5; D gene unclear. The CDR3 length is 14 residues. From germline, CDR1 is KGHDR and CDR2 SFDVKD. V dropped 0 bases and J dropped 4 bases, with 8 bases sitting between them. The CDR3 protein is CATSDLGIGETQYF. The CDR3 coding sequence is TGTGCCACCAGTGATTTGGGGATCGGAGAGACCCAGTACTTC.

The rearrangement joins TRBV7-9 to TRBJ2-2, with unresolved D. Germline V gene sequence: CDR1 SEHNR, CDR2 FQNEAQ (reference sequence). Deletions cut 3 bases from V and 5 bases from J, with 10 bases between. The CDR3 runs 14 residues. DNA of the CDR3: TGTGCCAGCAGCTTCGATTCCGGTACCGGGGAGCTGTTTTTT. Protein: CASSFDSGTGELFF.

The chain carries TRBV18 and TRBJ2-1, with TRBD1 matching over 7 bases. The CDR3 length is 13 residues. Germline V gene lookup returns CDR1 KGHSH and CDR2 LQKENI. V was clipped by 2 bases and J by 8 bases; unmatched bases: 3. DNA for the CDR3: TGTGCCAGCTCACCAAAGGGACAGCATGAGCAGTTCTTC. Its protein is CASSPKGQHEQFF.

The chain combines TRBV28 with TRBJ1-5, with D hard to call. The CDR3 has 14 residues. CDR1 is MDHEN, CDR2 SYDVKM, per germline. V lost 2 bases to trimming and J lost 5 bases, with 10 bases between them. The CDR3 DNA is TGTGCCAGCAGTTTAGGGGTGCCCCATCAGCCCCAGCATTTT. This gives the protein CASSLGVPHQPQHF. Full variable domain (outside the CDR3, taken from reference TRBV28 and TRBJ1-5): DVKVTQSSRYLVKRTGEKVFLECVQDMDHENMFWYRQDPGLGLRLIYFSYDVKMKEKGDIPEGYSVSREKKERFSLILESASTNQTSMYLCASSLGVPHQPQHFGDGTRLSIL.

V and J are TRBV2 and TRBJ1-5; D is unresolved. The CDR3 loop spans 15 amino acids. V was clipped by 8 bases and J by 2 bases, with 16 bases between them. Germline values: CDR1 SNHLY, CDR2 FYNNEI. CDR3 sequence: CASVVDSGGNQPQHF. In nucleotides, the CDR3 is TGTGCCAGCGTTGTGGACTCCGGGGGCAATCAGCCCCAGCATTTT.

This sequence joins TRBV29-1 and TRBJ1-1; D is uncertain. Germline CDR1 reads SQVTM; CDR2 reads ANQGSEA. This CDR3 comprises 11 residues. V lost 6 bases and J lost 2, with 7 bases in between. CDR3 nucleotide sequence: TGCAGCGTCGGCAGAAACACTGAAGCTTTCTTT. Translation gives CSVGRNTEAFF.

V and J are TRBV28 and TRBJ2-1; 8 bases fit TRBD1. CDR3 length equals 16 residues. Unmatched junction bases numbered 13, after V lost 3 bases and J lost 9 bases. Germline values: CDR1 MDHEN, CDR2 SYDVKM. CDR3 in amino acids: CASSFYTGQASSEQFF. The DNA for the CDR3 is TGTGCCAGCAGTTTTTATACGGGACAGGCCTCTAGTGAGCAGTTCTTC.

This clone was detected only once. CDR3 sequence: CASSDPTGVDGYTF. DNA of the CDR3: TGTGCCAGCAGTGACCCTACAGGGGTGGATGGCTACACCTTC. This chain joins TRBV25-1 and TRBJ1-2; 7 nucleotides align to TRBD1. The length of the CDR3 is 14 residues. Germline-derived CDR1 and CDR2 are MGHDK and SYGVNS. V gave up 3 bases and J gave up 6 bases; unmatched junction bases: 7.

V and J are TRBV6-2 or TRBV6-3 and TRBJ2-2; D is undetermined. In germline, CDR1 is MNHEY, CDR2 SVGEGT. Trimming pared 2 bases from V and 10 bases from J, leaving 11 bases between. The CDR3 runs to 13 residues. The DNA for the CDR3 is TGTGCCAGCAGTTACCCCGACACCTCGGAGCTGTTTTTT. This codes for CASSYPDTSELFF.

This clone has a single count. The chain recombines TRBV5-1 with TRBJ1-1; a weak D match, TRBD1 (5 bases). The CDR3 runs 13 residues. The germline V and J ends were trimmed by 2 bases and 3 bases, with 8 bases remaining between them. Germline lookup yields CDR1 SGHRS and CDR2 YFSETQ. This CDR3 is CASSLDRDTEAFF. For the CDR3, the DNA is TGCGCCAGCAGCTTAGACAGAGACACTGAAGCTTTCTTT.

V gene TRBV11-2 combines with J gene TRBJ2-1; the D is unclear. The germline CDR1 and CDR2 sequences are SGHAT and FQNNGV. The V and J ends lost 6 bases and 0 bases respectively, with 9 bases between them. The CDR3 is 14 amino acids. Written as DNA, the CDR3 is TGTGCCAGCAGTGACCGAAGCTCCTACAATGAGCAGTTCTTC. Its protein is CASSDRSSYNEQFF. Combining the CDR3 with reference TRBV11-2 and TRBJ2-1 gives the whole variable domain EAGVAQSPRYKIIEKRQSVAFWCNPISGHATLYWYQQILGQGPKLLIQFQNNGVVDDSQLPKDRFSAERLKGVDSTLKIQPAKLEDSAVYLCASSDRSSYNEQFFGPGTRLTVL.

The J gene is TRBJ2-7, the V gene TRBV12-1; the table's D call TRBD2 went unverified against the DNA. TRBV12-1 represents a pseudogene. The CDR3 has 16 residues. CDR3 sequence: CASSLGLAGARDEQYF. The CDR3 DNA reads TGTGCCAGCAGCTTGGGACTAGCGGGAGCAAGGGACGAGCAGTACTTC.

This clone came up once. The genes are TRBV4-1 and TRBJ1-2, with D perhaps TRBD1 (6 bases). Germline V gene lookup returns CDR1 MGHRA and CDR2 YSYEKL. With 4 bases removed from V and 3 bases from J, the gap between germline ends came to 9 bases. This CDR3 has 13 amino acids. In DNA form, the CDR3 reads TGCGCCAGCAGCCCCAGGACAGACTATGGCTACACCTTC. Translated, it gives CASSPRTDYGYTF.

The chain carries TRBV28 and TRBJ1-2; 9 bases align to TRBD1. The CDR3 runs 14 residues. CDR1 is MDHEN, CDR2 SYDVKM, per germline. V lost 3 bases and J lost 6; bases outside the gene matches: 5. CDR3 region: CASSFSGDRDGYTF. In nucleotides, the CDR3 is TGTGCCAGCAGTTTTTCAGGGGACAGGGATGGCTACACCTTC.

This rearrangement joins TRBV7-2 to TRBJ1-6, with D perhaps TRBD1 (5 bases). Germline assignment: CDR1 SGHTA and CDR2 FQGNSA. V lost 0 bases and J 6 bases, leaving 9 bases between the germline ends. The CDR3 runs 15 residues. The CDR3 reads CASSLARRANSPLHF. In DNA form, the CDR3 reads TGTGCCAGCAGCTTAGCGCGCAGGGCTAATTCACCCCTCCACTTT.

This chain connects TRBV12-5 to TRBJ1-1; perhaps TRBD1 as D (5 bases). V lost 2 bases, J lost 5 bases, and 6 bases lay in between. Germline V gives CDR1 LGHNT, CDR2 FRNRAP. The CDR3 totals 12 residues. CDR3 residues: CASGLRGTEAFF. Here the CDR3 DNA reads TGTGCTAGTGGTTTGCGGGGGACTGAAGCTTTCTTT.

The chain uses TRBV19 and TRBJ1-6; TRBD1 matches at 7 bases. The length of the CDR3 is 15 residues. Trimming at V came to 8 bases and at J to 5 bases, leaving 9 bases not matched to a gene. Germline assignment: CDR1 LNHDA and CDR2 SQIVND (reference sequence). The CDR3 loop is CASGTETGHNSPLHF. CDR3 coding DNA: TGTGCCAGTGGGACTGAGACAGGGCATAATTCACCCCTCCACTTT.

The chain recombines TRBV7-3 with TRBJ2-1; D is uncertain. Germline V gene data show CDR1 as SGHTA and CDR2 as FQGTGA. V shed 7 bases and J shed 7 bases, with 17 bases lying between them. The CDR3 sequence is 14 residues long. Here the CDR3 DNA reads TGTGCCAGCACAAAAGAGGTGGCAGTGAATGAGCAGTTCTTC. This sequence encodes CASTKEVAVNEQFF. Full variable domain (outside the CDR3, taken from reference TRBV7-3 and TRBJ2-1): GAGVSQTPSNKVTEKGKYVELRCDPISGHTALYWYRQSLGQGPEFLIYFQGTGAADDSGLPNDRFFAVRPEGSVSTLKIQRTERGDSAVYLCASTKEVAVNEQFFGPGTRLTVL.

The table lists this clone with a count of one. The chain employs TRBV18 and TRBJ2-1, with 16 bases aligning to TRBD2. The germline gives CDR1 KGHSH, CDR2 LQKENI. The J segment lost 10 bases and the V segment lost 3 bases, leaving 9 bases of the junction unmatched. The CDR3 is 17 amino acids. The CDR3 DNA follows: TGTGCCAGCTCACCGACGGGGACTAGCGGGAGGGCCGGCGAGCAGTTCTTC. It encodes CASSPTGTSGRAGEQFF.

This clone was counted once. Written as DNA, the CDR3 is TGTGCCTGCCAGGTTCGACTAGCGGGTCCCTACGAGCAGTACTTC. Its translation: CACQVRLAGPYEQYF. V is TRBV6-5 and J is TRBJ2-7; the match to TRBD2 covers 10 bases. The CDR3 spans 15 residues. Trimming at V came to 11 bases and at J to 2 bases, leaving 12 bases not matched to a gene. Germline assignment: CDR1 MNHEY and CDR2 SVGAGI.

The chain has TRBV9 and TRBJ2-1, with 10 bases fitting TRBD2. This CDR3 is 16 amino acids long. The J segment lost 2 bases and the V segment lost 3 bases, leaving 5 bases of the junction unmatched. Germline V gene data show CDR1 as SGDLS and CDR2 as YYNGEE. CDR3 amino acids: CASSGGLALTYNEQFF. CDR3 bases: TGTGCCAGCAGCGGGGGACTAGCGCTTACCTACAATGAGCAGTTCTTC.

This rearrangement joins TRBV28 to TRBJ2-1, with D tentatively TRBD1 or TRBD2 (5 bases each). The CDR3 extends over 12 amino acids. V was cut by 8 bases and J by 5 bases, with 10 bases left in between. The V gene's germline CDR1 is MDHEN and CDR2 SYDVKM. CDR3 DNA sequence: TGTGCCAGCTCTAGGGGAGACAATGAGCAGTTCTTC. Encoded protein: CASSRGDNEQFF. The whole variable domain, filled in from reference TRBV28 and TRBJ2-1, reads DVKVTQSSRYLVKRTGEKVFLECVQDMDHENMFWYRQDPGLGLRLIYFSYDVKMKEKGDIPEGYSVSREKKERFSLILESASTNQTSMYLCASSRGDNEQFFGPGTRLTVL.

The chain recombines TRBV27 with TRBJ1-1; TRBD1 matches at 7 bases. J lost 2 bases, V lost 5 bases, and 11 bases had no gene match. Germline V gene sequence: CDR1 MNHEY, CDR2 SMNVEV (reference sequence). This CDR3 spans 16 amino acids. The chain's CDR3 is CASSIAGTDSNTEAFF. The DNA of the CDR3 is TGTGCCAGCAGTATCGCCGGGACAGACTCTAACACTGAAGCTTTCTTT.

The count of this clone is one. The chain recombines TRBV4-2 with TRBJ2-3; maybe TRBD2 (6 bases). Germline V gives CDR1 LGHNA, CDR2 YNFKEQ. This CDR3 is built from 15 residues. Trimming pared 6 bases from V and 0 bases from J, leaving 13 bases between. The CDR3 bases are TGTGCCAGCAGAGGAGCGGGTTCTAGCACAGATACGCAGTATTTT. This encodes CASRGAGSSTDTQYF.

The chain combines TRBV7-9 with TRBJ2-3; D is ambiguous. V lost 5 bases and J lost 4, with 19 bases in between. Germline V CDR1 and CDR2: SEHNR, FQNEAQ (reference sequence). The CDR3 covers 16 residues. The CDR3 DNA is TGTGCCAGCAGCGCTCTTAGCCGCGAGGTGTCAGATACGCAGTATTTT. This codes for CASSALSREVSDTQYF.